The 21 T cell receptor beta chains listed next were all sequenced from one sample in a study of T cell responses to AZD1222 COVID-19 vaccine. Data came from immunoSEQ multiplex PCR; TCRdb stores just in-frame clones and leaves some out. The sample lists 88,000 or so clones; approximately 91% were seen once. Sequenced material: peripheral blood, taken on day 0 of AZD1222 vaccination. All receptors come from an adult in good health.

The CDR3 bases are TGTGCCAGCAGGGGGGACAGCCCTAATGAAAAACTGTTTTTT. Amino acid sequence: CASRGDSPNEKLFF. This chain uses TRBV27 with TRBJ1-4; 7 bases agree with TRBD1. This CDR3 spans 14 amino acids. J lost 3 bases, V lost 6 bases, and 4 bases had no gene match. Germline CDR1 reads MNHEY; CDR2 reads SMNVEV (reference sequence).

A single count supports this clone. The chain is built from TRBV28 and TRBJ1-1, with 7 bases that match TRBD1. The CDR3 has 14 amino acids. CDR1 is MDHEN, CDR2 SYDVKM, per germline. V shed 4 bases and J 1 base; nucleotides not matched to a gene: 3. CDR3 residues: CASSSTGWNTEAFF. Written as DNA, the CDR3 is TGTGCCAGCAGTTCGACAGGGTGGAACACTGAAGCTTTCTTT.

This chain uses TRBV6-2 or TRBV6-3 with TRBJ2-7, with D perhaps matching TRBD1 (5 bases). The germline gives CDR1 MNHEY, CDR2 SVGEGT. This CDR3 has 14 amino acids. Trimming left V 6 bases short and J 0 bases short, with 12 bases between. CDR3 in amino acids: CASSWSDTSYEQYF. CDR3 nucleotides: TGTGCCAGCAGCTGGTCGGACACCTCCTACGAGCAGTACTTC.

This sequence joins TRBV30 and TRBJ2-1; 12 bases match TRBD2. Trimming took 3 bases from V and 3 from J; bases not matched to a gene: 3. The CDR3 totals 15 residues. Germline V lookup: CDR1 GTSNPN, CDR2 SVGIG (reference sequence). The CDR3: CAWRLAGGNYNEQFF. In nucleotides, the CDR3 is TGTGCCTGGAGGCTAGCGGGGGGGAACTACAATGAGCAGTTCTTC. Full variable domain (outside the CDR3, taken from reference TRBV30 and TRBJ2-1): SQTIHQWPATLVQPVGSPLSLECTVEGTSNPNLYWYRQAAGRGLQLLFYSVGIGQISSEVPQNLSASRPQDRQFILSSKKLLLSDSGFYLCAWRLAGGNYNEQFFGPGTRLTVL.

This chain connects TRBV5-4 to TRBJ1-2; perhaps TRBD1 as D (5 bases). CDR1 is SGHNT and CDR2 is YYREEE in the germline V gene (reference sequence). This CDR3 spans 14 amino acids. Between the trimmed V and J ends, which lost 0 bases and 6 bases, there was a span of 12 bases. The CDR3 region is CASSLATGRNGYTF. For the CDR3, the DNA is TGTGCCAGCAGCTTGGCCACGGGGCGTAATGGCTACACCTTC.

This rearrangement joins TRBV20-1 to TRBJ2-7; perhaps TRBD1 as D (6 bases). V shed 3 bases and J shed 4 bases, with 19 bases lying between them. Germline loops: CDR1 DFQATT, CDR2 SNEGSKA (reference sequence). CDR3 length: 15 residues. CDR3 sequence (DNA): TGCAGTGCTAGTACCCCGGGACATGACTTGTACGAGCAGTACTTC. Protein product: CSASTPGHDLYEQYF.

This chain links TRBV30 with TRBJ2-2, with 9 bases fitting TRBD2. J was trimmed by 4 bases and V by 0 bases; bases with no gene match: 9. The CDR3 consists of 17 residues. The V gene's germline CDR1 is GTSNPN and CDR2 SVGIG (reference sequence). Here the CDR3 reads CAWSVIRGRAATGELFF. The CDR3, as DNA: TGTGCCTGGAGTGTAATCCGCGGGAGGGCCGCCACCGGGGAGCTGTTTTTT.

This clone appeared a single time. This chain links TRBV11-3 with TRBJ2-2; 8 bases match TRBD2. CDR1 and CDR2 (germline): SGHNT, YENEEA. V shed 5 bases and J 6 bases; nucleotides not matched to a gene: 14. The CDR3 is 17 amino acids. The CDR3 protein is CASSVRRSGSGSGELFF. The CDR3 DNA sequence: TGTGCCAGCAGCGTCCGACGGAGCGGGAGTGGGTCCGGGGAGCTGTTTTTT.

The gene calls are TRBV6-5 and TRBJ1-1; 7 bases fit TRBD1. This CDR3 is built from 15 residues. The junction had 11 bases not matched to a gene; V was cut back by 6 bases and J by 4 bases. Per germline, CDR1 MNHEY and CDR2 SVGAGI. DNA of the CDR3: TGTGCCAGCAGCGCGACAGGGTACGAGGGCACTGAAGCTTTCTTT. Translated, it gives CASSATGYEGTEAFF.

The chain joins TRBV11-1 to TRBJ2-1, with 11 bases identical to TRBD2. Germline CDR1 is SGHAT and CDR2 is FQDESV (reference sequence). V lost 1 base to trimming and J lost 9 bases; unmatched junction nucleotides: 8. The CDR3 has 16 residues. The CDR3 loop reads CASSLGVAGGIGEQFF. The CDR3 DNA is TGTGCCAGCAGCTTAGGGGTAGCGGGGGGGATCGGTGAGCAGTTCTTC.

The CDR3 DNA reads TGTGCCTGGAGTGTACAGGGTAGGGGGACTGAAGCTTTCTTT. This gives the protein CAWSVQGRGTEAFF. This chain joins TRBV30 and TRBJ1-1; D might be TRBD1 (6 bases). V lost 0 bases and J 5 bases, leaving 13 bases between the germline ends. The CDR3 covers 14 residues. Germline V gives CDR1 GTSNPN, CDR2 SVGIG (reference sequence).

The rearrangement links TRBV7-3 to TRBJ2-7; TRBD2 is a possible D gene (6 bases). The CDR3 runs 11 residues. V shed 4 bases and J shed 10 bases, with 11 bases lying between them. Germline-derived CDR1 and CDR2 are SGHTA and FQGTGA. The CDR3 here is CASSSRGSQYF. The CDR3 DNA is TGTGCCAGCAGCTCCCGGGGGTCACAGTACTTC.

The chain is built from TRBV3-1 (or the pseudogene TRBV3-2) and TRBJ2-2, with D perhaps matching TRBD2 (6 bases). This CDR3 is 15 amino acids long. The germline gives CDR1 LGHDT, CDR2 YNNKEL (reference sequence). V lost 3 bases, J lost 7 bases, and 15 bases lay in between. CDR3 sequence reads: CASSQGGIGSGELFF. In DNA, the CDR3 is TGTGCCAGCAGCCAGGGCGGGATAGGGAGCGGGGAGCTGTTTTTT.

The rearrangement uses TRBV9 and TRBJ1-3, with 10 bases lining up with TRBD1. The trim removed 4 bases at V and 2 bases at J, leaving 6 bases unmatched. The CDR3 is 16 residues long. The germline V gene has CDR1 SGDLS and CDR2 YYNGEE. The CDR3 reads CASSPGTGVTGNTIYF. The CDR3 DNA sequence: TGTGCCAGCAGCCCCGGGACAGGGGTTACTGGAAACACCATATATTTT.

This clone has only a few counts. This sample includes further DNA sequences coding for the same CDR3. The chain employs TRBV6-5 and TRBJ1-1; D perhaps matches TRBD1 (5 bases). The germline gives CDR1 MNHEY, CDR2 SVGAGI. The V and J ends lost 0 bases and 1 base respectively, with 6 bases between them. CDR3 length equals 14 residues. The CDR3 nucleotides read TGTGCCAGCAGTTACTCGGGGGGGAACACTGAAGCTTTCTTT. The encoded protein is CASSYSGGNTEAFF.

The CDR3 DNA is TGTGCCAGCAGCTTACCTGATAGCAATCAGCCCCAGCATTTT. Residues: CASSLPDSNQPQHF. This rearrangement joins TRBV7-2 to TRBJ1-5, with D hard to call. The CDR3 length is 14 residues. Germline CDR1 and CDR2: SGHTA and FQGNSA. The V end was cut by 2 bases, the J end by 0 bases, with 5 bases between.

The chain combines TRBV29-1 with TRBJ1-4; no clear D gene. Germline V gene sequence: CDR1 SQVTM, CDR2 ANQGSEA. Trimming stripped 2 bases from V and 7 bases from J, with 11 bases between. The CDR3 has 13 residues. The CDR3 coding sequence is TGCAGCGTTGAAACGGACGTCGCTGAAAAACTGTTTTTT. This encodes CSVETDVAEKLFF.

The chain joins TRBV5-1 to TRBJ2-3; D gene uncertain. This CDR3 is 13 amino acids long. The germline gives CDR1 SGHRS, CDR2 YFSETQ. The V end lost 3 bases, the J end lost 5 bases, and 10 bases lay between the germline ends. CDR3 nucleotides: TGCGCCAGCAGCTCCAACGTAGAAGATACGCAGTATTTT. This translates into CASSSNVEDTQYF. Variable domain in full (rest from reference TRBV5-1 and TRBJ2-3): KAGVTQTPRYLIKTRGQQVTLSCSPISGHRSVSWYQQTPGQGLQFLFEYFSETQRNKGNFPGRFSGRQFSNSRSEMNVSTLELGDSALYLCASSSNVEDTQYFGPGTRLTVL.

The CDR3 loop is CASNSRRKGGVPGANVLTF. The CDR3 DNA reads TGTGCCAGCAACTCCCGAAGAAAAGGGGGCGTCCCTGGGGCCAACGTCCTGACTTTC. This chain links TRBV7-8 with TRBJ2-6; 7 nucleotides match TRBD1. V shed 7 bases, J shed 2 bases, and the junction held 17 bases outside the gene matches. This CDR3 region has 19 residues. Germline CDR1 reads SGHVS; CDR2 reads FQNEAQ.

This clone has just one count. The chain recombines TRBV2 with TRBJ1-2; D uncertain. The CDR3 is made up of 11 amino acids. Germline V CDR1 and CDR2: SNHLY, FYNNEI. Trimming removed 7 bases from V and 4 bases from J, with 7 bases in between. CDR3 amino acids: CASTPAYGYTF. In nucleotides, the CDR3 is TGTGCCAGCACCCCCGCCTATGGCTACACCTTC.

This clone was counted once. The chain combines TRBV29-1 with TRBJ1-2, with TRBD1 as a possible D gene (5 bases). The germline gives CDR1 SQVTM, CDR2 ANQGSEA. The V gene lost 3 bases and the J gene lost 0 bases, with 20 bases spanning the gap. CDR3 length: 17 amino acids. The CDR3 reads CSVDPPSWGKANYGYTF. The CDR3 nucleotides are TGCAGCGTTGATCCCCCATCGTGGGGGAAAGCTAACTATGGCTACACCTTC.